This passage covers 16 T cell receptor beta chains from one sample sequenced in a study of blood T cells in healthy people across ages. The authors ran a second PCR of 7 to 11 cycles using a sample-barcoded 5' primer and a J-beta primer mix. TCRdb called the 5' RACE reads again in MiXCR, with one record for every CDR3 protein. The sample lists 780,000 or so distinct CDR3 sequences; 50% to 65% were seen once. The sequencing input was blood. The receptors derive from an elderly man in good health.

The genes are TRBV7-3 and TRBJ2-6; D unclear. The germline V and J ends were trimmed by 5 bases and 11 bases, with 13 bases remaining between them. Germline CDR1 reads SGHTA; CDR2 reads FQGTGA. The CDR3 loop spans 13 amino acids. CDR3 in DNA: TGTGCCAGCAGCCCCCGGAGTCTTGACGTCCTGACTTTC. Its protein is CASSPRSLDVLTF. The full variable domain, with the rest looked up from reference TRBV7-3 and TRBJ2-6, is GAGVSQTPSNKVTEKGKYVELRCDPISGHTALYWYRQSLGQGPEFLIYFQGTGAADDSGLPNDRFFAVRPEGSVSTLKIQRTERGDSAVYLCASSPRSLDVLTFGAGSRLTVL.

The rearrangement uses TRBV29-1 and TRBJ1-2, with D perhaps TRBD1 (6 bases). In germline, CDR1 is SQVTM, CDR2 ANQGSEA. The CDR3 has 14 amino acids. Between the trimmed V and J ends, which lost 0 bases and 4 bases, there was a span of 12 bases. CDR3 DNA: TGCAGCGTTGAAGACCCCGGACAGATCTATGGCTACACCTTC. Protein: CSVEDPGQIYGYTF.

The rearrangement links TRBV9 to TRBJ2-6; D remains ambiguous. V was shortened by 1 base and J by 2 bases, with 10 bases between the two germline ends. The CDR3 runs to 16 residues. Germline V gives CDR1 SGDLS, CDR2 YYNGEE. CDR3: CASSVPQVTGANVLTF. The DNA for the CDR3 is TGTGCCAGCAGCGTACCTCAGGTTACTGGGGCCAACGTCCTGACTTTC.

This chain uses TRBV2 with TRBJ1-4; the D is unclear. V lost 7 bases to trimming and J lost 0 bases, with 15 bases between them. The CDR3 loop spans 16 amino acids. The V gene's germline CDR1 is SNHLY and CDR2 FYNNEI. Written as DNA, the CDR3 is TGTGCCAGCAAGCGGTACGCAGCAGCAACTAATGAAAAACTGTTTTTT. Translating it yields CASKRYAAATNEKLFF. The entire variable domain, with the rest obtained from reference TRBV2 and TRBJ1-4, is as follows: EPEVTQTPSHQVTQMGQEVILRCVPISNHLYFYWYRQILGQKVEFLVSFYNNEISEKSEIFDDQFSVERPDGSNFTLKIRSTKLEDSAMYFCASKRYAAATNEKLFFGSGTQLSVL.

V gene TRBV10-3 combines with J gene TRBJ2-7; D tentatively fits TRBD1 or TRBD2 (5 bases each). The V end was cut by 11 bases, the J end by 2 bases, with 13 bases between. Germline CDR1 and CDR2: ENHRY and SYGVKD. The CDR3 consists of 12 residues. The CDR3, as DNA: TGTGCCGTCCGGGACGGCCCCTACGAGCAGTACTTC. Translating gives CAVRDGPYEQYF.

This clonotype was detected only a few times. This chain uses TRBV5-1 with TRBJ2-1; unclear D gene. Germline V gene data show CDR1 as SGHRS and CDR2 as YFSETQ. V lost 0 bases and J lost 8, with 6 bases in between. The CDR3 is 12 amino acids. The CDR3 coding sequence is TGCGCCAGCAGCTTGGATTTCGATGAGCAGTTCTTC. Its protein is CASSLDFDEQFF.

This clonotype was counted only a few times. The CDR3 DNA follows: TGCAGTGCTAGATCCGGACACAACCAAGAGACCCAGTACTTC. Translating it yields CSARSGHNQETQYF. The chain combines TRBV20-1 with TRBJ2-5, with D possibly being TRBD1 (5 bases). The CDR3 covers 14 residues. Germline CDR1 and CDR2: DFQATT and SNEGSKA (reference sequence). The ends were cut back, 2 bases at V and 0 bases at J, with 10 bases in the middle.

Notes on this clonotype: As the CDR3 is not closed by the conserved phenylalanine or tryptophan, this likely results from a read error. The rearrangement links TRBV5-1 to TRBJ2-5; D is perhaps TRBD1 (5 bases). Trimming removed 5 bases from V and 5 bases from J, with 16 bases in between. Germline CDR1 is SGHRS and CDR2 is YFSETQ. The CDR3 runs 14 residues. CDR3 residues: CASSHQSGKETQYY. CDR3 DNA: TGCGCCAGCAGTCATCAGTCAGGGAAGGAGACCCAGTACTAC.

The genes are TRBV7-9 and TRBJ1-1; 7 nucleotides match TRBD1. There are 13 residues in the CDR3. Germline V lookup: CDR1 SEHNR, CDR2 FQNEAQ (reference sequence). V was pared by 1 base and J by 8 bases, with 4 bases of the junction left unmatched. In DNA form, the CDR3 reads TGTGCCAGCAGCTTAGGGGCCAGGGGGGAAGCTTTCTTT. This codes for CASSLGARGEAFF.

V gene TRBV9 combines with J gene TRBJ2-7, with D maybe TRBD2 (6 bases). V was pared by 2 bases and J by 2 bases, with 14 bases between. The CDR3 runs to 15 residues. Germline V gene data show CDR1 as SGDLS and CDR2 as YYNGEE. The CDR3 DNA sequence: TGTGCCAGCAGCGTGAGCGGCTGGGGGGCCTACGAGCAGTACTTC. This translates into CASSVSGWGAYEQYF. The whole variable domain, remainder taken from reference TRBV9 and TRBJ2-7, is DSGVTQTPKHLITATGQRVTLRCSPRSGDLSVYWYQQSLDQGLQFLIQYYNGEERAKGNILERFSAQQFPDLHSELNLSSLELGDSALYFCASSVSGWGAYEQYFGPGTRLTVT.

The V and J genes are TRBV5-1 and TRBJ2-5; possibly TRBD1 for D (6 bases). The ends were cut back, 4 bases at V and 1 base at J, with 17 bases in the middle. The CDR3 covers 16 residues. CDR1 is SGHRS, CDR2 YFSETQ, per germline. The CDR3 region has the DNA TGCGCCAGCAGCAGAGAGGGGGTCCCAGTCCAAGAGACCCAGTACTTC. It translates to CASSREGVPVQETQYF.

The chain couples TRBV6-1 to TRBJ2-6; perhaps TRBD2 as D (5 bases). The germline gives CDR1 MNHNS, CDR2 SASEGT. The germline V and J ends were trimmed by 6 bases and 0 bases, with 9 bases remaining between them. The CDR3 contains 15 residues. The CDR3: CASSGVLSGANVLTF. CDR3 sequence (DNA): TGTGCCAGCAGCGGGGTCCTCTCTGGGGCCAACGTCCTGACTTTC.

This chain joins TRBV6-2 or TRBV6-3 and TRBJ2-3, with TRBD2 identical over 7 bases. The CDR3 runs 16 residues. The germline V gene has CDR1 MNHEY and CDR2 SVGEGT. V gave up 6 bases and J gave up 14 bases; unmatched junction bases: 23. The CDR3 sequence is CASSSLAALGSRYAYF. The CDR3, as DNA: TGTGCCAGCAGCTCCCTAGCGGCCCTAGGGTCAAGATACGCGTATTTT.

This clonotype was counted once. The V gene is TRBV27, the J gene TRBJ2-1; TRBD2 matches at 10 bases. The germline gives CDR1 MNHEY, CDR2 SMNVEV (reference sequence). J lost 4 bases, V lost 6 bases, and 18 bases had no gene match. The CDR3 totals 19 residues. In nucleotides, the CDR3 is TGTGCCAGCAGCTCTGACGCACTAGCGGGATTTGTGGGTTACAATGAGCAGTTCTTC. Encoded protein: CASSSDALAGFVGYNEQFF.

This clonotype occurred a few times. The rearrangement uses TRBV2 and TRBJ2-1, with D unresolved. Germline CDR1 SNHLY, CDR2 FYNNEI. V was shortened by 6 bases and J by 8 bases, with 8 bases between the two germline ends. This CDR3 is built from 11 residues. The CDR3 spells CASRETHEQFF. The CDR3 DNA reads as TGTGCCAGCAGAGAAACTCATGAGCAGTTCTTC.

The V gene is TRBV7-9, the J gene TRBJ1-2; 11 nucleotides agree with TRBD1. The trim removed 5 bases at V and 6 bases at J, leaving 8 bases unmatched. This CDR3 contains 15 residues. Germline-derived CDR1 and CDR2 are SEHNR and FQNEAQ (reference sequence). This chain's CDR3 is CASSRGTGGNNGYTF. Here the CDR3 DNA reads TGTGCCAGCAGCCGCGGGACAGGGGGTAATAATGGCTACACCTTC.